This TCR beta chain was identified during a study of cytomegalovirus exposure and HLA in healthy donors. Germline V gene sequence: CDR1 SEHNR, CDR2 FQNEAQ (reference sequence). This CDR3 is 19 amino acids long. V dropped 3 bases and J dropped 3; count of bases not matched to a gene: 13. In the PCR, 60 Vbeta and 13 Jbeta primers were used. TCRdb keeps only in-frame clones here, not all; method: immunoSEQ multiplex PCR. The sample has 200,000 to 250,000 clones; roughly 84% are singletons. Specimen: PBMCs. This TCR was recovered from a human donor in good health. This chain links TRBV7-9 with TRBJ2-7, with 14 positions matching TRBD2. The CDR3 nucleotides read TGTGCCAGCAGCTTGGGGAGACTAGCGGGAGGGCCCTCTAGCTACGAGCAGTACTTC. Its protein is CASSLGRLAGGPSSYEQYF. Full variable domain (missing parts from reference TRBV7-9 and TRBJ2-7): DTGVSQNPRHKITKRGQNVTFRCDPISEHNRLYWYRQTLGQGPEFLTYFQNEAQLEKSRLLSDRFSAERPKGSFSTLEIQRTEQGDSAMYLCASSLGRLAGGPSSYEQYFGPGTRLTVT.